The 17 T cell receptor beta chains presented below share a single source sample, sequenced in a study of T-cell reconstitution after alpha-beta-depleted transplantation in children. A library of TCRbeta sequences, prepared with unique molecular identifiers, was generated. From the PCR reads, TCRdb called clonotypes with MiXCR, one entry per CDR3 protein. The table lists hundreds of thousands of distinct CDR3 sequences, around 13% of them singletons, with 0.65% to 0.9% in the top ten. The starting material was PBMCs, obtained before TCRalphabeta/CD19-depleted stem cell transplant. The origin of the receptors is a girl aged 2-10 years with congenital amegakaryocytic thrombocytopenia, due to receive a stem cell transplant.

This clonotype was counted many times. The chain recombines TRBV27 with TRBJ2-7; 8 positions match TRBD2. Trimming took 3 bases from V and 6 from J; bases not matched to a gene: 7. In germline, CDR1 is MNHEY, CDR2 SMNVEV (reference sequence). This CDR3 has 14 amino acids. CDR3 protein: CASSLAAGVGEQYF. DNA for the CDR3: TGTGCCAGCAGTTTGGCAGCGGGAGTTGGCGAGCAGTACTTC.

CDR3 sequence reads: CAWSRGSGANVLTF. CDR3 nucleotides: TGTGCCTGGAGTAGGGGGTCCGGGGCCAACGTCCTGACTTTC. The rearrangement joins TRBV30 to TRBJ2-6; D possibly corresponds to TRBD1 (6 bases). The CDR3 has 14 residues. The V gene lost 2 bases and the J gene lost 4 bases, with 9 bases spanning the gap. In germline, CDR1 is GTSNPN, CDR2 SVGIG (reference sequence).

This clonotype has at least ten counts. The chain couples TRBV20-1 to TRBJ1-1; D may be TRBD1 (6 bases). The length of the CDR3 is 14 residues. Between the trimmed V and J ends, which lost 2 bases and 1 base, there was a span of 11 bases. The germline V gene has CDR1 DFQATT and CDR2 SNEGSKA (reference sequence). CDR3 DNA: TGCAGTGCTAGACAGGGGTTCTCGAACACTGAAGCTTTCTTT. Its protein is CSARQGFSNTEAFF.

There are many counts of this clonotype. V gene TRBV6-1 combines with J gene TRBJ1-2; unclear D gene. Germline CDR1 is MNHNS and CDR2 is SASEGT. The CDR3 has 15 residues. Trimming pared 7 bases from V and 8 bases from J, leaving 23 bases between. The CDR3 sequence: CASTSSGEVGHGYTF. CDR3 coding DNA: TGTGCCAGCACCAGCTCCGGGGAAGTAGGCCACGGCTACACCTTC.

This clonotype was picked up many times. The V and J genes are TRBV20-1 and TRBJ2-3, with D uncertain. CDR3 length: 14 residues. Germline V gene sequence: CDR1 DFQATT, CDR2 SNEGSKA (reference sequence). The V gene lost 6 bases and the J gene lost 0 bases, with 13 bases spanning the gap. In DNA form, the CDR3 reads TGCAGTGCCCTAGACGAGACTAGCACAGATACGCAGTATTTT. Translating gives CSALDETSTDTQYF.

Ten or more counts support this clonotype. The CDR3, as DNA: TGCAGTAACGAACTAGCAGATTACAATGAGCAGTTCTTC. This codes for CSNELADYNEQFF. V and J are TRBV20-1 and TRBJ2-1; the D gene is possibly TRBD2 (6 bases). The CDR3 is 13 residues long. With 8 bases removed from V and 4 bases from J, the gap between germline ends came to 15 bases. Germline assignment: CDR1 DFQATT and CDR2 SNEGSKA (reference sequence).

This clonotype was seen many times. The chain recombines TRBV9 with TRBJ2-3; 9 nucleotides line up with TRBD2. CDR1 is SGDLS and CDR2 is YYNGEE in the germline V gene. The CDR3 loop spans 16 amino acids. The ends lost 0 bases at V and 6 bases at J; junction bases unmatched: 8. The CDR3 DNA sequence: TGTGCCAGCAGCGTAGATGTTTTAGCGGGAGCCGATACGCAGTATTTT. Its protein product is CASSVDVLAGADTQYF.

In its sample, this clonotype was seen many times. This chain links TRBV27 with TRBJ1-5; D not certain. Trimming cost V 0 bases and J 0 bases, with 6 bases left between them. The germline V gene encodes CDR1 MNHEY and CDR2 SMNVEV (reference sequence). The length of the CDR3 is 15 residues. CDR3 nucleotide sequence: TGTGCCAGCAGTTTATCCTTCTATAGCAATCAGCCCCAGCATTTT. It codes for CASSLSFYSNQPQHF.

Of note for this clonotype: Germline is not matched at one junction end, which may reflect a read error. The chain links TRBV12-3 or TRBV12-4 to TRBJ2-2; weak D call: TRBD2 (5 bases). The CDR3 extends over 13 amino acids. Here the CDR3 DNA reads TGTGCCAGCAGTGGGGAGAACACCTGGGAGCTGTTTTTT. This encodes CASSGENTWELFF.

The chain joins TRBV7-9 to TRBJ2-7, with D hard to call. The CDR3 loop spans 13 amino acids. The germline gives CDR1 SEHNR, CDR2 FQNEAQ (reference sequence). V was clipped by 5 bases and J by 11 bases, with 19 bases between them. CDR3 in DNA: TGTGCCAGCAGCCAGATATTAGTGGAGCACAAGTACTTC. Its protein product is CASSQILVEHKYF.

This clonotype was recorded at least ten times. The chain recombines TRBV30 with TRBJ1-1; no clear D. The CDR3 spans 14 residues. Germline V gives CDR1 GTSNPN, CDR2 SVGIG (reference sequence). V shed 0 bases and J shed 4 bases, with 12 bases lying between them. This CDR3 reads CAWSVLSWGTEAFF. In nucleotides, the CDR3 is TGTGCCTGGAGTGTTCTTTCCTGGGGCACTGAAGCTTTCTTT.

This clonotype was counted many times. The rearrangement links TRBV20-1 to TRBJ2-7, with TRBD2 matching 10 bases. The CDR3 totals 14 residues. The V segment lost 6 bases and the J segment 7 bases; nucleotides outside the gene matches: 12. The germline V gene encodes CDR1 DFQATT and CDR2 SNEGSKA (reference sequence). CDR3 sequence reads: CSAASLAGDREQYF. As DNA, the CDR3 is TGCAGTGCCGCTTCCCTAGCGGGAGATAGGGAGCAGTACTTC.

This clonotype was seen at least ten times. This rearrangement joins TRBV10-3 to TRBJ1-5, with a tentative D call TRBD1 (5 bases). The CDR3 totals 14 residues. V gave up 6 bases and J gave up 4 bases, with 13 bases separating them. CDR1 and CDR2 (germline): ENHRY, SYGVKD. CDR3 nucleotides: TGTGCCATCAGAAGGGAGGGGCCGAATCAGCCCCAGCATTTT. It yields the protein CAIRREGPNQPQHF.

There are many counts of this clonotype. The genes are TRBV10-3 and TRBJ2-1, with TRBD2 matching 14 bases. The CDR3 sequence is 16 residues long. V shed 6 bases and J 6 bases; nucleotides not matched to a gene: 7. Germline V CDR1 and CDR2: ENHRY, SYGVKD. CDR3 in DNA: TGTGCCATCAGAAAAACGACTAGCGGGAGGGCCAATGAGCAGTTCTTC. This translates into CAIRKTTSGRANEQFF.

This clonotype turned up a few times. The chain employs TRBV7-9 and TRBJ2-7; D is unresolved. The germline CDR1 and CDR2 sequences are SEHNR and FQNEAQ (reference sequence). Trimming pared 2 bases from V and 2 bases from J, leaving 16 bases between. This CDR3 spans 16 amino acids. As DNA, the CDR3 is TGTGCCAGCAGCTTACGACCCCAAAAGGGCCCCTACGAGCAGTACTTC. The encoded protein is CASSLRPQKGPYEQYF. Using reference TRBV7-9 and TRBJ2-7 for the parts outside the CDR3, the full variable domain is DTGVSQNPRHKITKRGQNVTFRCDPISEHNRLYWYRQTLGQGPEFLTYFQNEAQLEKSRLLSDRFSAERPKGSFSTLEIQRTEQGDSAMYLCASSLRPQKGPYEQYFGPGTRLTVT.

The rearrangement links TRBV5-1 to TRBJ1-4; D not resolved. CDR1 and CDR2 from the germline V gene are SGHRS and YFSETQ. Trimming pared 0 bases from V and 8 bases from J, leaving 14 bases between. The CDR3 sequence is 15 residues long. As DNA, the CDR3 is TGCGCCAGCAGCTTGGGGTATAGGGTTGACGAAAAACTGTTTTTT. It specifies CASSLGYRVDEKLFF.

This clonotype came up many times. The chain carries TRBV20-1 and TRBJ2-7; D is uncertain. The CDR3 runs to 12 residues. The germline V gene encodes CDR1 DFQATT and CDR2 SNEGSKA (reference sequence). The V end was cut by 6 bases, the J end by 2 bases, with 11 bases between. The CDR3 sequence is CSARPSAYEQYF. Written as DNA, the CDR3 is TGCAGTGCCAGACCTTCGGCCTACGAGCAGTACTTC.